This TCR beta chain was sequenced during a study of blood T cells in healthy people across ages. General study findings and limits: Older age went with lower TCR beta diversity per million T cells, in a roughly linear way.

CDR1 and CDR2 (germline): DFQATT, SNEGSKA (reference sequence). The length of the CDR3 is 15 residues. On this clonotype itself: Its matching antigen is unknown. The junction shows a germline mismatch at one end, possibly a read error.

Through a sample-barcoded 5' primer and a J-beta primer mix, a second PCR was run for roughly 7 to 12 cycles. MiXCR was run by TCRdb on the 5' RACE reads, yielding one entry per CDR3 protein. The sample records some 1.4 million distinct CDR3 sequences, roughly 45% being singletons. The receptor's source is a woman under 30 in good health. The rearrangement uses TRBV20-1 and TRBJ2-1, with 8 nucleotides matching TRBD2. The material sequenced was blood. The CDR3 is CSAPRDSGALHELFF. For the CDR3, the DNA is TGCAGTGCGCCGAGGGATAGCGGGGCTCTTCATGAGCTGTTCTTC.